This T cell receptor (beta chain) was retrieved from a study of T cells in Graves' hyperthyroidism and ophthalmopathy. This CDR3 contains 20 residues. Germline lookup yields CDR1 MNHEY and CDR2 SVGAGI. Unmatched junction bases numbered 12, after V lost 2 bases and J lost 4 bases. TCR beta CDR3 sequences were amplified from RNA transcripts. A first-round RT-PCR of the TCR CDR3 used the HTBI primer set. TCRdb called the multiplex PCR reads again in MiXCR, with one record for every CDR3 protein. The table has about 410,000 distinct CDR3 sequences, 14% to 15% seen once; the top ten hold less than 15%. About this clonotype: Its target is unknown.

Overall study findings and caveats: Blood also contained most expanded thyroid clonotypes above 0.001.

The sequence was collected from a man aged 18 to 30 with Graves' ophthalmopathy. Sequencing was done on a sample of blood. The V call is TRBV6-5, the J call TRBJ2-2, with TRBD2 matching over 14 bases. CDR3 sequence reads: CASSYVGLAGGKGSTGELFF. The DNA of the CDR3 is TGTGCCAGCAGTTACGTTGGACTAGCGGGGGGTAAAGGAAGCACCGGGGAGCTGTTTTTT.